These 9 T cell receptor beta chains came from one sample sequenced in a study of blood T cell repertoires in COVID-19 (dated by TCRdb to between 2020 and 2021). Library generation was performed with the immunoSEQ multiplex PCR assay. TCRdb's version of the immuneACCESS table is confined to in-frame rearrangements and falls short of the full clone set. An unresolved V gene accounts for under half of the shortfall where checked; the remainder is of unknown origin. The sample table contains fewer than 350,000 clones; only one count was recorded for around 88% of them. The biggest ten clones account for 2% to 2.5% of the sample. What was sequenced was peripheral blood. All receptors derive from a woman younger than 45 who had recovered from COVID-19.

V is TRBV4-1 and J is TRBJ2-1; 7 positions agree with TRBD2. After removal of 8 bases from V and 0 bases from J, the junction contained 7 bases not matched to a gene. The CDR3 runs to 15 residues. The germline V gene encodes CDR1 MGHRA and CDR2 YSYEKL. In nucleotides, the CDR3 is TGCGCCAGCGGTCTTGGCGGGAGCTCCTACAATGAGCAGTTCTTC. Translated, it gives CASGLGGSSYNEQFF.

The chain combines TRBV29-1 with TRBJ2-3; D possibly corresponds to TRBD1 (6 bases). The CDR3 sequence is 12 residues long. In germline, CDR1 is SQVTM, CDR2 ANQGSEA. V dropped 4 bases and J dropped 4 bases, with 9 bases sitting between them. CDR3 loop: CSVGTAPDTQYF. The CDR3 nucleotides are TGCAGCGTTGGGACAGCCCCAGATACGCAGTATTTT.

CDR3 nucleotide sequence: TGTGCCACCAGTGATACCGGGACATCCCGCGGGAACACCGGGGAGCTGTTTTTT. It yields the protein CATSDTGTSRGNTGELFF. This chain uses TRBV24-1 with TRBJ2-2; TRBD1 is a possible D gene (6 bases). Between the trimmed V and J ends, which lost 3 bases and 1 base, there was a span of 17 bases. The CDR3 runs 18 residues. Germline V gene sequence: CDR1 KGHDR, CDR2 SFDVKD.

The rearrangement uses TRBV30 and TRBJ2-7; 9 bases fit TRBD1. Germline values: CDR1 GTSNPN, CDR2 SVGIG (reference sequence). After removal of 5 bases from V and 2 bases from J, the junction contained 7 bases not matched to a gene. There are 14 residues in the CDR3. In nucleotides, the CDR3 is TGTGCCTGGCTCCGGGACAGGGATACCTACGAGCAGTACTTC. It yields the protein CAWLRDRDTYEQYF.

The chain joins TRBV7-2 to TRBJ1-5; 7 nucleotides agree with TRBD1. This CDR3 comprises 15 residues. From germline, CDR1 is SGHTA and CDR2 FQGNSA. V shed 4 bases, J shed 6 bases, and the junction held 9 bases outside the gene matches. The DNA of the CDR3 is TGTGCCAGCAGCTCCCAGACAGGGAACGGTCAGCCCCAGCATTTT. Amino acids: CASSSQTGNGQPQHF.

This chain links TRBV5-8 with TRBJ1-6; no clear D gene. This CDR3 is 15 amino acids long. The germline V gene encodes CDR1 SGHTS and CDR2 YDEGEE. The germline V and J ends were trimmed by 0 bases and 7 bases, with 11 bases remaining between them. CDR3 residues: CASSLVGRANSPLHF. The CDR3 DNA reads as TGTGCCAGCAGCTTGGTAGGGAGGGCAAATTCACCCCTCCACTTT.

The rearrangement joins TRBV7-9 to TRBJ2-5, with no clear D. V lost 5 bases, J lost 2 bases, and 9 bases lay in between. Germline V gene lookup returns CDR1 SEHNR and CDR2 FQNEAQ (reference sequence). CDR3 length: 13 residues. This chain's CDR3 is CASSLGRQETQYF. CDR3 nucleotide sequence: TGTGCCAGCAGCCTGGGCCGACAAGAGACCCAGTACTTC. The full variable domain, completed using reference TRBV7-9 and TRBJ2-5, is DTGVSQNPRHKITKRGQNVTFRCDPISEHNRLYWYRQTLGQGPEFLTYFQNEAQLEKSRLLSDRFSAERPKGSFSTLEIQRTEQGDSAMYLCASSLGRQETQYFGPGTRLLVL.

V gene TRBV6-2 or TRBV6-3 combines with J gene TRBJ2-5, with 7 bases matching TRBD1. The germline CDR1 and CDR2 sequences are MNHEY and SVGEGT. V shed 6 bases and J 7 bases; nucleotides not matched to a gene: 14. There are 15 residues in the CDR3. CDR3 coding DNA: TGTGCCAGCAGCACCCGTGGTCGGGACAGCGGGACCCAGTACTTC. Protein: CASSTRGRDSGTQYF.

The chain employs TRBV7-8 and TRBJ2-3, with D tentatively TRBD1 (5 bases). The CDR3 is 15 residues long. Germline V gives CDR1 SGHVS, CDR2 FQNEAQ. Trimming shortened V by 2 bases and J by 3 bases, and 12 bases separated the two germline ends. In DNA, the CDR3 is TGTGCCAGCAGCTTACCCAGGGTGAGGACAGATACGCAGTATTTT. Its protein is CASSLPRVRTDTQYF.